These T cell receptor beta chains were read from a single sample in a study of T cells after yellow fever vaccination. Each CDR3 protein is one row after TCRdb ran MiXCR on the 5' RACE reads. Seen here are some 240,000 distinct CDR3 sequences, 3.6% observed once, and the top ten hold around a fifth. The sample in question was PBMCs, obtained 15 days after the yellow fever booster vaccination. The receptors derive from a man in his late teens or twenties who received the YFV17D yellow fever vaccine. CDR3s include the opening cysteine and the closing phenylalanine or tryptophan. The D gene is left open where the match is weak. Clone size is stated in some rows and not others, as once, few, many or a class when expanded.

abundance,j_gene,d_gene,v_gene,CDR3aa,CDR3nt
many,TRBJ1-2,TRBD1,TRBV7-2,CASSKDRVYGYTF,TGTGCCAGCAGCAAAGACAGGGTCTATGGCTACACCTTC
many,TRBJ2-5,TRBD2,TRBV27,CASRVLAGVETQYF,TGTGCCAGCAGGGTACTAGCGGGGGTTGAGACCCAGTACTTC
many,TRBJ2-1,.,TRBV20-1,CSAPYLGRYNEQFF,TGCAGTGCCCCCTATTTAGGACGATACAATGAGCAGTTCTTC
many,TRBJ1-1,.,TRBV6-2/TRBV6-3,CHPHPPGRDKAFF,TGCCACCCGCACCCTCCGGGGCGGGATAAAGCTTTCTTT
many,TRBJ2-5,.,TRBV5-1,CASSVASGLFQETQYF,TGCGCCAGCAGCGTGGCCTCCGGACTTTTTCAAGAGACCCAGTACTTC
many,TRBJ1-1,.,TRBV7-9,CASSPWGAMGAFF,TGTGCCAGCAGCCCCTGGGGGGCGATGGGGGCTTTCTTT
many,TRBJ1-3,.,TRBV4-3,CASSQDIARAIGNTIYF,TGCGCCAGCAGCCAAGATATCGCCAGGGCGATCGGAAACACCATATATTTT
many,TRBJ1-4,.,TRBV7-9,CASSFLGLGNEKLFF,TGTGCCAGCAGCTTTCTGGGCTTGGGGAATGAAAAACTGTTTTTT
many,TRBJ1-1,TRBD1,TRBV5-5,CASSHTGGLRNTEAFF,TGTGCCAGCAGCCACACAGGGGGATTGAGGAACACTGAAGCTTTCTTT
many,TRBJ1-2,.,TRBV20-1,CSARAGFSHYGYTF,TGCAGTGCTAGAGCCGGGTTTAGTCACTATGGCTACACCTTC
many,TRBJ2-3,TRBD2,TRBV23-1,CARGTTSTDTQYF,TGCGCCAGGGGGACTACCAGCACAGATACGCAGTATTTT
few,TRBJ2-1,TRBD1,TRBV19,CASRRQGGNEQFF,TGTGCCAGTAGAAGACAGGGGGGCAATGAGCAGTTCTTC
many,TRBJ2-1,TRBD1,TRBV10-3,CAIRIPGQGVYNEQFF,TGTGCCATCAGAATACCGGGACAGGGGGTCTACAATGAGCAGTTCTTC
few,TRBJ2-5,.,TRBV5-1,CASRDQGGETQYF,TGCGCCAGCAGGGACCAGGGGGGGGAGACCCAGTACTTC
many,TRBJ2-3,TRBD1,TRBV10-3,CAITTGTGGAKEITDTQYF,TGTGCCATCACCACCGGGACAGGGGGCGCAAAGGAGATAACAGATACGCAGTATTTT
many,TRBJ1-2,.,TRBV12-3/TRBV12-4,CASSIRAWGNYGYTF,TGTGCCAGCAGCATACGGGCCTGGGGTAACTATGGCTACACCTTC
many,TRBJ2-1,.,TRBV28,CASSVARLGVNEQFF,TGTGCCAGCAGTGTCGCCCGCCTGGGAGTTAATGAGCAGTTCTTC
many,TRBJ1-4,.,TRBV29-1,CSSQRGEKLFF,TGCAGCTCCCAAAGGGGGGAAAAACTGTTTTTT
many,TRBJ2-3,.,TRBV4-1,CASSQAADTQYF,TGCGCCAGCAGCCAAGCGGCAGATACGCAGTATTTT
many,TRBJ2-5,.,TRBV7-6,CASSLGGGEQETQYF,TGTGCCAGCAGCTTAGGAGGGGGGGAACAAGAGACCCAGTACTTC
.,TRBJ2-3,TRBD2,TRBV5-4,CASSLGAGVQADTQYF,TGTGCCAGCAGCTTGGGAGCGGGGGTACAAGCAGATACGCAGTATTTT
many,TRBJ1-4,TRBD1,TRBV6-5,CASTLGTGQRGEKLFF,TGTGCCAGCACCCTAGGGACAGGGCAGAGGGGTGAAAAACTGTTTTTT
many,TRBJ1-4,.,TRBV15,CATQRGDTEKLFF,TGTGCCACCCAAAGGGGGGACACGGAAAAACTGTTTTTT
many,TRBJ1-5,.,TRBV7-9,CASSWDLDGNQPQHF,TGTGCCAGCAGCTGGGACCTTGACGGCAATCAGCCCCAGCATTTT
many,TRBJ1-2,TRBD1,TRBV5-1,CASSLDTTGGIYGYTF,TGCGCCAGCAGCTTGGATACAACAGGGGGTATCTATGGCTACACCTTC
many,TRBJ1-1,.,TRBV5-1,CASSLLVMNTEAFF,TGCGCCAGCAGCTTGTTAGTCATGAACACTGAAGCTTTCTTT
many,TRBJ1-1,.,TRBV29-1,CSGGNTEAFF,TGCAGCGGAGGGAATACTGAAGCTTTCTTT
many,TRBJ2-5,TRBD2,TRBV5-1,CASTQTGLAGETQYF,TGCGCCAGCACGCAAACGGGACTAGCGGGGGAGACCCAGTACTTC
many,TRBJ2-3,TRBD2,TRBV7-9,CASSFASGSDTQYF,TGTGCCAGCAGCTTTGCTAGCGGTTCAGATACGCAGTATTTT
many,TRBJ1-1,TRBD1,TRBV9,CASSEGPRTGVNTEAFF,TGTGCCAGCAGCGAGGGGCCTAGGACAGGGGTGAACACTGAAGCTTTCTTT
few,TRBJ1-2,.,TRBV7-9,CASSLGAAGAYGYTF,TGTGCCAGCAGCTTAGGTGCGGCAGGAGCTTATGGCTACACCTTC
many,TRBJ2-1,.,TRBV7-2,CASSLAPPGPGQMSYF,TGTGCCAGCAGCTTAGCTCCCCCAGGTCCGGGACAAATGTCGTACTTC
many,TRBJ2-3,TRBD2,TRBV30,CAWGLAGASTDTQYF,TGTGCCTGGGGGCTAGCGGGGGCCAGCACAGATACGCAGTATTTT
many,TRBJ2-1,.,TRBV20-1,CSAMGGAVYNEQFF,TGCAGTGCTATGGGGGGGGCTGTCTACAATGAGCAGTTCTTC
many,TRBJ2-5,TRBD1,TRBV12-3/TRBV12-4,CASRSSGQEVSGTQYF,TGTGCCAGCAGATCCTCGGGACAGGAGGTATCGGGGACCCAGTACTTC
many,TRBJ2-1,.,TRBV27,CASAPRVPNNEQFF,TGTGCCAGCGCCCCGCGGGTCCCGAACAATGAGCAGTTCTTC
many,TRBJ2-3,.,TRBV5-1,CASSSLYRVKGTDTQYF,TGCGCCAGCAGCTCACTCTACAGGGTTAAGGGCACAGATACGCAGTATTTT
many,TRBJ2-3,.,TRBV29-1,CSVETSHGDTQYF,TGCAGCGTTGAAACTTCCCACGGGGATACGCAGTATTTT
many,TRBJ1-1,.,TRBV12-3/TRBV12-4,CASSPAAYTEAFF,TGTGCCAGCAGCCCAGCGGCCTACACTGAAGCTTTCTTT
many,TRBJ2-2,.,TRBV7-2,CASSLRTENTGELFF,TGTGCCAGCAGCTTACGGACAGAAAACACCGGGGAGCTGTTTTTT
many,TRBJ2-1,.,TRBV6-2/TRBV6-3,CASSYDRSSYNEQFF,TGTGCCAGCAGTTACGACCGAAGCTCCTACAATGAGCAGTTCTTC